This T cell receptor beta chain was recorded in a study of blood T cell repertoires in COVID-19. Study-level background: Sites in the United States, Italy and Spain provided acute and convalescent COVID-19 samples. Nucleic acid was either cDNA or gDNA, and it came from T cells, B-cell-depleted T cells, or PBMCs.

All enrollees were roughly 18 to 89 years old and from under 25 US areas. Per the authors' pipeline: Estimation of nucleated cell counts relied on the amplification of reference gene primers. Sequenced by immunoSEQ multiplex PCR; TCRdb stores in-frame clones only, minus some. Clonal size and the V and J genes are those of that table, whereas D and trimming came from the DNA. The data show more than 150,000 clones, about 80% seen once. This clonotype originated in a man aged 55-75 years who had been exposed to COVID-19. The sample taken for sequencing was PBMCs or T cells enriched from blood (not recorded which).

CDR3 in amino acids: CAIGGGDWGEQFF. The CDR3 coding sequence is TGTGCCATTGGGGGGGGAGATTGGGGTGAGCAGTTCTTC. The chain joins TRBV6-5 to TRBJ2-1, with 7 nucleotides matching TRBD2. The CDR3 is made up of 13 amino acids. V lost 10 bases and J lost 9; bases outside the gene matches: 12. The germline CDR1 and CDR2 sequences are MNHEY and SVGAGI.